These T cell receptor beta chains were read from a single sample in a study of shared clonotypes between healthy human individuals. Method: immunoSEQ multiplex PCR; TCRdb's copy keeps in-frame clones and lacks some. The table lists about 2.3 million clones, about 92% of them singletons, with 0.39% in the top ten. Sequenced sample: naive CD4+ T cells from PBMCs. The receptor source for this set is a young man in good health. Some clones in this sample may be carry-over from other donors' samples. Each CDR3 is given with its conserved first and last residue. Fields, in order: J gene, V gene, CDR3 protein.

>TRBJ1-1|TRBV11-2
CASSPQGRTEAFF
>TRBJ2-3|TRBV5-1
CASSLIAGSSTDTQYF
>TRBJ2-1|TRBV5-4
CASSQGAGTSDYNEQFF
>TRBJ1-5|TRBV2
CASTQGWGGIQPQHF
>TRBJ2-5|TRBV7-2
CASSQMTQYF
>TRBJ2-1|TRBV12-5
CASGLYGGLSEQFF
>TRBJ2-1|TRBV18
CASSPTISSYNEQFF
>TRBJ1-5|TRBV7-2
CASSLRTGADQPQHF
>TRBJ2-7|TRBV27
CASSLLYTYEQYF
>TRBJ2-7|TRBV27
CASSLYGGYEQYF
>TRBJ2-5|TRBV10-3
CAISEADRATQYF
>TRBJ2-3|TRBV27
CASSPGVADTQYF
>TRBJ2-7|TRBV6-5
CASSANVVEQQYF
>TRBJ2-1|TRBV4-2
CASSPRGSGMYNEQFF
>TRBJ2-7|TRBV9
CASSVGPTGLNYEQYF
>TRBJ1-5|TRBV7-9
CASSPDRAGQPQHF
>TRBJ2-2|TRBV27
CASSPSPSGGYTGELFF
>TRBJ2-3|TRBV2
CASDLGGTPQYF
>TRBJ1-5|TRBV5-1
CASSRGPQGDFSNQPQHF
>TRBJ2-1|TRBV7-9
CASSPGRSSGRAARDEQFF
>TRBJ1-1|TRBV6-5
CASSRKGYTEAFF
>TRBJ1-1|TRBV5-1
CASSLVAGVPEAFF
>TRBJ2-1|TRBV18
CASSSRWALTGNEQFF
>TRBJ1-2|TRBV6-1
CASSFYTEPYTF
>TRBJ1-2|TRBV28
CASSFLGQRNYGYTF
>TRBJ1-4|TRBV28
CATRWGAANEKLFF
>TRBJ1-1|TRBV6-5
CASSRTRNTEAFF
>TRBJ2-7|TRBV5-1
CASSWKTSPGNEQYF
>TRBJ1-5|TRBV28
CATRVSNQPQHF
>TRBJ1-1|TRBV7-2
CASSDQGVGTEAFF
>TRBJ2-3|TRBV7-9
CATDRVGTDTQYF
>TRBJ2-3|TRBV5-1
CASSFPPRQGVSDTQYF
>TRBJ1-2|TRBV11-1
CASSAGGSYGYTF
>TRBJ1-5|TRBV4-2
CASSQDGGARQPQHF
>TRBJ2-1|TRBV30
CAWSPSSYNEQFF
>TRBJ2-7|TRBV5-1
CASSFPGTYEQYF
>TRBJ2-3|TRBV6-4
CASSDSASRSTDTQYF
>TRBJ1-1|TRBV28
CASSFRVNTEAFF
>TRBJ2-3|TRBV27
CASSLDQGAGDTQYF